What follows describes a single T cell receptor beta chain. Antigen specificity is unknown. The CDR3 contains 14 residues. From germline, CDR1 is LGHNA and CDR2 YNFKEQ. The germline V and J ends were trimmed by 0 bases and 5 bases, with 11 bases remaining between them. The sample comes from a study of T cell repertoires in cytomegalovirus infection. Study as a whole: Recently described HLA-C-restricted plus well-studied HLA-B-restricted CMV epitopes were used. Based on public TCR beta signatures, there were indications of CMV infection and of a matching HLA type.

Study results and caveats: Cumulative public TCR beta family frequency identified carriers of CMV plus the relevant HLA. CMV-specific TCR beta clonotypes restricted by HLA-C were the ones dominating the ex vivo response.

In TCRdb, the reads were re-called with MiXCR into one record per CDR3 protein. Of hundreds of thousands of distinct CDR3 sequences listed, roughly 34% are singletons. The chain uses TRBV4-2 and TRBJ2-7; possible D gene TRBD1, 6 bases. The TCR originated in a human donor in good health (CMV status not recorded). Some clones in this sample may be carry-over from other donors' samples. The material sequenced was cultured PBMCs, taken from culture after CMV antigen stimulation. CDR3 sequence: CASSQEQGWDEQYF. The CDR3, as DNA: TGTGCCAGCAGCCAAGAACAGGGTTGGGACGAGCAGTACTTC.